A selection of T cell receptor beta chains follows, all from one sample in a study of early T cells in non-severe SARS-CoV-2 infection. TCRdb ran MiXCR on the 5' RACE reads and lists one entry per CDR3 protein. This sample has 65,000 to 95,000 distinct CDR3 sequences; around 14% occur once, and the top ten carry approximately 11%. The sequenced sample was whole blood. Receptor source: an adult who was a healthcare worker with PCR-confirmed SARS-CoV-2 infection or an uninfected control (not recorded which). Each CDR3 is given with its conserved first and last residue. A D gene is named only where the DNA matches it firmly. Only part of the rows carry a size: once, few, many, or a class if the clone is expanded.

v_gene,d_gene,abundance,j_gene,CDR3nt,CDR3aa
TRBV6-2/TRBV6-3,NA,many,TRBJ1-5,TGTGCCAGCAGTTACTCGGGCGGATATAGCAATCAGCCCCAGCATTTT,CASSYSGGYSNQPQHF
TRBV11-3,NA,many,TRBJ2-2,TGTGCCAGCAGCTTAAACAGAGGCACCGGGGAGCTGTTTTTT,CASSLNRGTGELFF
TRBV7-6,TRBD2,NA,TRBJ2-5,TGTGCCAGCAGCCTAGCGGGGACCCCACTGATGACCCAGTACTTC,CASSLAGTPLMTQYF
TRBV7-8,TRBD1,few,TRBJ2-2,TGTGCCAGCAGCCCTGGGGACAGGAGTGACACCGGGGAGCTGTTTTTT,CASSPGDRSDTGELFF
TRBV7-8,NA,few,TRBJ2-2,TGTGCCAGCAGCTTAAGAATGGCCGGGGAGCTGTTTTTT,CASSLRMAGELFF
TRBV29-1,NA,NA,TRBJ1-1,TGCAGCGCAGATACGGGAAACACTGAAGCTTTCTTT,CSADTGNTEAFF
TRBV7-2,TRBD2,NA,TRBJ2-3,TGTGCCAGCTCGGGACTAGTGACAGATACGCAGTATTTT,CASSGLVTDTQYF
TRBV7-3,TRBD1,many,TRBJ2-7,TGTGCCAGCAGCTTAACCAACTCAGGGGGAGAGCAGTACTTC,CASSLTNSGGEQYF
TRBV6-5,NA,NA,TRBJ2-1,TGTGCCAGTGGGAGACTTCCGTCCCCCAATGAGCAGTTCTTC,CASGRLPSPNEQFF
TRBV20-1,TRBD2,few,TRBJ2-7,TGCAGTGCTAGCGGCGCTAGCGGGGGACCTTCCTACGAGCAGTACTTC,CSASGASGGPSYEQYF
TRBV2,NA,once,TRBJ2-1,TGTGCCAGCATTGGGGGGGCCGGACTCAGCTCCTACAATGAGCAGTTCTTC,CASIGGAGLSSYNEQFF
TRBV20-1,TRBD2,few,TRBJ2-1,TGCAGTGTCCACGGACTAGCAGGCTACAATGAGCAGTTCTTC,CSVHGLAGYNEQFF
TRBV5-6,TRBD2,NA,TRBJ2-1,TGTGCCAGCAGCAGGACTAGCGGGGGACCCTACAATGAGCAGTTCTTC,CASSRTSGGPYNEQFF
TRBV29-1,NA,NA,TRBJ2-3,TGCAGTATTCCAGGGCCCTTGGGTACAGATACGCAGTATTTT,CSIPGPLGTDTQYF
TRBV3-1,NA,few,TRBJ2-2,TGTGCCAGCAGCCAACGATTGGGGGCAGCGAACACCGGGGAGCTGTTTTTT,CASSQRLGAANTGELFF
TRBV2,NA,few,TRBJ2-3,TGTGCCAGCAGTGGGGACTCCTGGGATACGCAGTATTTT,CASSGDSWDTQYF
TRBV29-1,NA,many,TRBJ1-2,TGCAGCGTTGACGGAGGAAACTATGGCTACACCTTC,CSVDGGNYGYTF
TRBV19,NA,NA,TRBJ1-6,TGTGCCAGTAAAACCAGCGTTAATTCACCCCTCCACTTT,CASKTSVNSPLHF
TRBV12-3/TRBV12-4,NA,few,TRBJ1-2,TGTGCCAGCAGTTCCCTCAGCCCTAACTATGGCTACACCTTC,CASSSLSPNYGYTF
TRBV25-1,NA,NA,TRBJ2-7,TGTGCCAGCAGTGAGAGGAGGGGGCCAGTATCCTACGAGCAGTACTTC,CASSERRGPVSYEQYF
TRBV28,TRBD1,few,TRBJ1-1,TGTGCCAGCAGTTTATACGGGGACAGGGATAGCAAAGCTTTCTTT,CASSLYGDRDSKAFF
TRBV29-1,NA,NA,TRBJ1-1,TGCAGCGTTGTAGGGGACACTGAAGCTTTCTTT,CSVVGDTEAFF
TRBV4-2,TRBD2,few,TRBJ2-5,TGTGCCAGCAGCCAAGATGGGGCTAGCGGGGGTCAAGAGACCCAGTACTTC,CASSQDGASGGQETQYF
TRBV28,NA,NA,TRBJ2-1,TGTGCCAGCAGTTCACTCCGGGACGGAAACAATGAGCAGTTCTTC,CASSSLRDGNNEQFF
TRBV4-3,NA,few,TRBJ1-4,TGCGCCAGCAGCCAAGATACGACGGGGAATGAAAAACTGTTTTTT,CASSQDTTGNEKLFF
TRBV19,TRBD2,few,TRBJ2-2,TGTGCCAGTAGTCGAGGCGGGGGTGACACCGGGGAGCTGTTTTTT,CASSRGGGDTGELFF
TRBV20-1,NA,NA,TRBJ2-1,TGCAGTGCTAGAATGTACAGAAACAATGAGCAGTTCTTC,CSARMYRNNEQFF
TRBV6-5,NA,few,TRBJ1-1,TGTGCCAGCAGGGGACGGGGGAAGGTCAAAGCTTTCTTT,CASRGRGKVKAFF
TRBV28,NA,NA,TRBJ2-1,TGTGCCACCTCATCGGCGGGACTGCCCCTAAATTACGCCGAGCAGTTCTTC,CATSSAGLPLNYAEQFF
TRBV6-5,TRBD1,few,TRBJ2-7,TGTGCCAGCAGGGACAGGGGTTTCATGGCGTACGAGCAGTACTTC,CASRDRGFMAYEQYF
TRBV6-2/TRBV6-3,NA,few,TRBJ2-5,TGTGCCAGCAGTTACAGGTCCGGAGTCCAAGAGACCCAGTACTTC,CASSYRSGVQETQYF
TRBV6-2/TRBV6-3,TRBD1,NA,TRBJ2-3,TGTGCCAGCAGTTACGTAGGGACAGGGCGCACAGATACGCAGTATTTT,CASSYVGTGRTDTQYF
TRBV27,NA,few,TRBJ1-2,TGTGCCAGCAGCCTAGACCGCTTCTATGGCTACACCTTC,CASSLDRFYGYTF
TRBV14,TRBD2,NA,TRBJ2-7,TGTGCCAGCAGCGCCGGACTAGCGATGTTGTACTTC,CASSAGLAMLYF
TRBV20-1,TRBD2,many,TRBJ2-3,TGCAGTGCTCCTCATGGGGGGGTTAGCACAGATACGCAGTATTTT,CSAPHGGVSTDTQYF
TRBV5-1,NA,few,TRBJ1-1,TGCGCCAGCAGCTTGGACCCCGAGGGAACTGAAGCTTTCTTT,CASSLDPEGTEAFF
TRBV12-3/TRBV12-4,NA,many,TRBJ2-7,TGTGCCAGCAGTTCAACCCAGGGATACGAGCAGTACTTC,CASSSTQGYEQYF
TRBV28,NA,few,TRBJ1-5,TGTGCCAGCAGTAACCGAGGGGCTAGCAATCAGCCCCAGCATTTT,CASSNRGASNQPQHF
TRBV6-2/TRBV6-3,NA,many,TRBJ2-7,TGTGCCAGCAACCCGGCGGAAACCTACGAGCAGTACTTC,CASNPAETYEQYF
TRBV28,NA,NA,TRBJ1-1,TGTGCCAGCAGTCAGGCAAACACTGAAGCTTTCTTT,CASSQANTEAFF
TRBV20-1,NA,many,TRBJ1-2,TGCAGTGCTCGAGGGGATAATGGCTACACCTTC,CSARGDNGYTF
TRBV19,TRBD2,few,TRBJ2-3,TGTGCCAGTAGTATAGGTAGCGGGGGGAGCACAGATACGCAGTATTTT,CASSIGSGGSTDTQYF
TRBV12-3/TRBV12-4,TRBD1,many,TRBJ1-3,TGTGCCAGCAGAACGGGACAGGGTAACACCATATATTTT,CASRTGQGNTIYF
TRBV29-1,NA,NA,TRBJ1-3,TGCAGCGTTGAAGATTTGGGCACCATATATTTT,CSVEDLGTIYF
TRBV2,NA,NA,TRBJ2-7,TGTGCCAGCAGCGCAACGGGACGGAGTTCCTACGAGCAGTACTTC,CASSATGRSSYEQYF
TRBV11-3,TRBD1,NA,TRBJ2-3,TGTGCCAGCAGCTTAGGGATGACAGGGGCAACAGATACGCAGTATTTT,CASSLGMTGATDTQYF
TRBV29-1,NA,few,TRBJ2-3,TGCAGCGTTGAACCGAGTAGCACAGATACGCAGTATTTT,CSVEPSSTDTQYF
TRBV6-4,NA,NA,TRBJ1-4,TGTGCCAGCAGTGATACGGGGAGTCCGGATGAAAAACTGTTTTTT,CASSDTGSPDEKLFF
TRBV29-1,NA,many,TRBJ2-3,TGCAGCGTCACCTGGGGAGATACGCAGTATTTT,CSVTWGDTQYF
TRBV6-5,TRBD1,many,TRBJ1-1,TGTGCCAGCAGTCATGGACAGGCAGAAGCTTTCTTT,CASSHGQAEAFF
TRBV5-1,NA,few,TRBJ1-1,TGCGCCAGCAGCTTGGTCGTGGGACAAGCTTTCTTT,CASSLVVGQAFF
TRBV10-3,NA,few,TRBJ2-1,TGTGCCATCAGAGTCCCTTCGGGACTCAGAGGCAATGAGCAGTTCTTC,CAIRVPSGLRGNEQFF